Listed below are T cell receptor beta chains from one sample, sequenced in a study of blood T cell repertoires in COVID-19. Here immunoSEQ multiplex PCR was the method, and the copy in TCRdb shows in-frame clones only, minus some. Among roughly 290,000 clones listed, approximately 85% were seen once. Sequenced material: PBMCs or T cells enriched from blood (not recorded which). These receptor sequences come from a woman in her twenties or thirties who had recovered from COVID-19. Both conserved end residues are part of each CDR3. The D gene is left open where the match is weak. Clone size is not always given. Where it is, it says once, few, many or a class for expanded clones.

CDR3 DNA,CDR3 protein,J gene,clone size,D gene,V gene,CDR3 length
TGCAGTGGTAGGACGGAGTTGGAGCAGTACTTC,CSGRTELEQYF,TRBJ2-7,.,.,TRBV20-1,11
TGTGCCAGCAGCGTAGCTCTCGAGGGTAGTACTGAAGCTTTCTTT,CASSVALEGSTEAFF,TRBJ1-1,.,.,TRBV9,15
TGTGCCAGCAGCCAAGGTGGGACAGTGAATCAGCCCCAGCATTTT,CASSQGGTVNQPQHF,TRBJ1-5,.,TRBD1,TRBV4-2,15
TGTGCCAGCAGATCGAGACAGGGCGGGCGTGGAGAGACCCAGTACTTC,CASRSRQGGRGETQYF,TRBJ2-5,.,TRBD1,TRBV28,16
TGTGCCAGCAGCTTCCAGGGAGATACGCAGTATTTT,CASSFQGDTQYF,TRBJ2-3,.,.,TRBV7-6,12
TGTGCCAGCAGTCACATAATAGGACAGTACAATGAGCAGTTCTTC,CASSHIIGQYNEQFF,TRBJ2-1,.,.,TRBV3-1/TRBV3-2,15
TGTGCCAGCACTCCGGGAGCGGGACCCTCCTACAATGAGCAGTTCTTC,CASTPGAGPSYNEQFF,TRBJ2-1,.,TRBD2,TRBV28,16
TGCGCCAGCAGCTTCGTAACAGGGGGCGTTGGCAATGAGCAGTTCTTC,CASSFVTGGVGNEQFF,TRBJ2-1,.,TRBD1,TRBV5-1,16
TGTGCCAGCGGGGCAGGCGGTGGCTCCTACAATGAGCAGTTCTTC,CASGAGGGSYNEQFF,TRBJ2-1,.,.,TRBV2,15
TGTGCCAGCAGCCAAGCATCGACAGGGGGCTTGAGGGACTATGGCTACACCTTC,CASSQASTGGLRDYGYTF,TRBJ1-2,.,TRBD1,TRBV4-2,18
TGTGCCAGCAGCTTAAGGGCAGGGGCGAGCTATGGCTACACCTTC,CASSLRAGASYGYTF,TRBJ1-2,.,.,TRBV7-9,15
TGTGCCAGCAGCAAGGGACTAGCGGGAGTCACTCTTACCACAGATACGCAGTATTTT,CASSKGLAGVTLTTDTQYF,TRBJ2-3,.,TRBD2,TRBV7-9,19
TGCAGCGTTGCACGGACAGGGGGGAACACTGAAGCTTTCTTT,CSVARTGGNTEAFF,TRBJ1-1,.,TRBD1,TRBV29-1,14
TGCGCCAGCAGCTTTCCGGGGGGAAACACCATATATTTT,CASSFPGGNTIYF,TRBJ1-3,once,.,TRBV5-1,13
TGTGCCAGCAGCTTAAGGGTTGTGGCGGGGACTGACGGCTACACCTTC,CASSLRVVAGTDGYTF,TRBJ1-2,.,.,TRBV7-8,16
TGTGCCAGCAGTCCGACGGGAAGCGATGAAAAACTGTTTTTT,CASSPTGSDEKLFF,TRBJ1-4,.,.,TRBV6-5,14
TGCGCCAGCAGGGGCCAGGCGCCGAACACTGAAGCTTTCTTT,CASRGQAPNTEAFF,TRBJ1-1,.,.,TRBV10-2,14
TGTGCCAGCAGTTTAGGTGGGAGGGTCTACAATGAGCAGTTCTTC,CASSLGGRVYNEQFF,TRBJ2-1,.,TRBD2,TRBV28,15
TGTGCCAGCAGTAGGGACAGAGGGTCTCGCAATGAGCAGTTCTTC,CASSRDRGSRNEQFF,TRBJ2-1,few,TRBD1,TRBV6-5,15
TGCGCCAGCAGCTTAACCTCAGTGGTTGAAGCTTTCTTT,CASSLTSVVEAFF,TRBJ1-1,few,.,TRBV5-1,13
TGTGCCAGCTCACTAGCCGGGACAGGGCTGACCGGGGAGCTGTTTTTT,CASSLAGTGLTGELFF,TRBJ2-2,.,TRBD1,TRBV18,16
TGTGCCACCTCCCTTACCTCTATGAACACTGAAGCTTTCTTT,CATSLTSMNTEAFF,TRBJ1-1,.,.,TRBV28,14
TGTGCCAGCAGCTTAGCCCCACCCTCGACGGGGTCTGGAAACACCATATATTTT,CASSLAPPSTGSGNTIYF,TRBJ1-3,.,.,TRBV7-6,18
TGTGCCAGCAGTTACGGAGCGGTCGATGAGCAGTTCTTC,CASSYGAVDEQFF,TRBJ2-1,.,.,TRBV6-5,13
TGTGCTAGTTTTTCGGGACAGGGGGATTATAGCAATCAGCCCCAGCATTTT,CASFSGQGDYSNQPQHF,TRBJ1-5,.,TRBD1,TRBV12-5,17
TGTGCCAGCAGCCCCCGTGATGGACAGGGAGTAGCCAAAAACATTCAGTACTTC,CASSPRDGQGVAKNIQYF,TRBJ2-4,.,TRBD1,TRBV9,18
TGTGCCAGCAGCTCAAAGAGGGCTAGCGAACGGGAGCAGTACTTC,CASSSKRASEREQYF,TRBJ2-7,.,.,TRBV11-2,15
TGTGCCAGCGCCTTAAGGGGACAGGCTGGAAACACCATATATTTT,CASALRGQAGNTIYF,TRBJ1-3,few,TRBD1,TRBV7-2,15
TGTGCCAGCAGTCAGGGGGCGGATAACTATGGCTACACCTTC,CASSQGADNYGYTF,TRBJ1-2,.,TRBD1,TRBV28,14
TGTGCCAGCTCGACGACTAGCGGTAGCACAGATACGCAGTATTTT,CASSTTSGSTDTQYF,TRBJ2-3,.,TRBD2,TRBV18,15
TGTGCCAGCAGCTTTGCCCCGGGACTAGCGGCCTCCTACAATGAGCAGTTCTTC,CASSFAPGLAASYNEQFF,TRBJ2-1,.,TRBD2,TRBV5-6,18
TGTGCCAGCAGCTTCCCCCCTGGCGCGCCGGGCACTGAAGCTTTCTTT,CASSFPPGAPGTEAFF,TRBJ1-1,.,.,TRBV7-9,16
TGCGCCAGCAGCCAAACAACAGGGCCCTCTGGGGCCAACGTCCTGACTTTC,CASSQTTGPSGANVLTF,TRBJ2-6,.,.,TRBV4-1,17
TGTGCCAGCAGCGCCCCGCTAAACTATGGCTACACCTTC,CASSAPLNYGYTF,TRBJ1-2,once,.,TRBV7-8,13
TGTGCCAGCAGTTTTCGAGGGCGGACTGAAGCTTTCTTT,CASSFRGRTEAFF,TRBJ1-1,.,.,TRBV28,13
TGTGCCAGCAGAAGTAGCGGGGGGGCCCTGGGGACCGGGGAGCTGTTTTTT,CASRSSGGALGTGELFF,TRBJ2-2,.,TRBD2,TRBV4-2,17
TGCGCCAGCAGTGATATAGACAGGGATGATGAAAAACTGTTTTTT,CASSDIDRDDEKLFF,TRBJ1-4,.,TRBD1,TRBV10-2,15
TGTGCCACCCTCCTATCTCCACGCACAGATACGCAGTATTTT,CATLLSPRTDTQYF,TRBJ2-3,.,.,TRBV2,14
TGTGCCACCAGTGACCCCGGGGGGGGCAATCAGCCCCAGCATTTT,CATSDPGGGNQPQHF,TRBJ1-5,many,.,TRBV24-1,15
TGCAGCGCGGGACTAGCCACCGGGGAGCTGTTTTTT,CSAGLATGELFF,TRBJ2-2,.,TRBD2,TRBV29-1,12
TGTGCCAGCAACGACTACCGCTTTGAAGCTTTCTTT,CASNDYRFEAFF,TRBJ1-1,.,.,TRBV28,12
TGCAGTGCTACCTACAGGGACGAGCAGTACTTC,CSATYRDEQYF,TRBJ2-7,once,.,TRBV20-1,11
TGTGCCAGCTCACTAGACCGCGGGGGTTACAATGAGCAGTTCTTC,CASSLDRGGYNEQFF,TRBJ2-1,.,TRBD2,TRBV18,15